This T cell receptor beta chain originates from a study of shared clonotypes between healthy human individuals. Whole-study findings and limits: Non-shared clonotypes were found to have lower generation probabilities than the clonotypes that were shared by all four of the sorted-subset donors. Naive CD4 clonotype sharing across a few donors was about 5%. Rarefaction gave evidence that sorted-subset sequencing remained incomplete despite large depth.

Combining CD45RO+ cells with CCR7-negative CD45RA+ TemRA cells gave CD8 memory. Per the germline V gene, CDR1 is SGDLS and CDR2 is YYNGEE. Trimming pared 0 bases from V and 7 bases from J, leaving 14 bases between. The CDR3 extends over 15 amino acids. Produced via immunoSEQ multiplex PCR; TCRdb's table is partial and in-frame only. The sample includes fewer than 150,000 clones, around 71% seen only once; the top ten take around 23%. This clone has just a few counts. The antigen is unknown. The receptor comes from a woman aged 30 to 39 in good health. Sequenced sample: memory CD8+ T cells sorted from blood. As for subset: CD45RO+ cells pooled with CCR7-negative TemRA cells. J is TRBJ2-1 and V is TRBV9; D unresolved. CDR3 in DNA: TGTGCCAGCAGCGTAGGTGGGAATAGGGAAAATGAGCAGTTCTTC. Translating it yields CASSVGGNRENEQFF.